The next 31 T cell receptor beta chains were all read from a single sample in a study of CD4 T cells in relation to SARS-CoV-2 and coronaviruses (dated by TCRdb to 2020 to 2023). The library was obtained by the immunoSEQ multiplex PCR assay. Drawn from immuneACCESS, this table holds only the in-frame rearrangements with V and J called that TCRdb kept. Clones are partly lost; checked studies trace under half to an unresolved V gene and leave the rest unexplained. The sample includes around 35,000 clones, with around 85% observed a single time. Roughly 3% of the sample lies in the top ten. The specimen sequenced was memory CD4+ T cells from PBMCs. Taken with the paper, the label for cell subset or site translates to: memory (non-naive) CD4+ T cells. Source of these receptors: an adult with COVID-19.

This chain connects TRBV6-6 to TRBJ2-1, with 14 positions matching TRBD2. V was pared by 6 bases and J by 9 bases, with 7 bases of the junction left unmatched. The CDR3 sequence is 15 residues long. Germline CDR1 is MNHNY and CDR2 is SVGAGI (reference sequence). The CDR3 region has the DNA TGTGCCAGCAGCCAGACTAGCGGGAGGGCCGCTGAGCAGTTCTTC. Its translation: CASSQTSGRAAEQFF.

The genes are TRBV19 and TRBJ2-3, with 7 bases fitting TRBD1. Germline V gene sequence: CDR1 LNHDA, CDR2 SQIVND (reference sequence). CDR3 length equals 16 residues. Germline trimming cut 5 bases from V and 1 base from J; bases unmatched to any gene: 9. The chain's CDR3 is CASSPTTGRGTDTQYF. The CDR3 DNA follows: TGTGCCAGTAGTCCGACGACAGGGCGGGGCACAGATACGCAGTATTTT.

The CDR3 bases are TGTGCCTGGAGTGACAACTCTGGAAACACCATATATTTT. Amino acids: CAWSDNSGNTIYF. The chain employs TRBV30 and TRBJ1-3; D remains ambiguous. The CDR3 has 13 residues. Germline CDR1 GTSNPN, CDR2 SVGIG (reference sequence). V was clipped by 1 base and J by 0 bases, with 4 bases between them.

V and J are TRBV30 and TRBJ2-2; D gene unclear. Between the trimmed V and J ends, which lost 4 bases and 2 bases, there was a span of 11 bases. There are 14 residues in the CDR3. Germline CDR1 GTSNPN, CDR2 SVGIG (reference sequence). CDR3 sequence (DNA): TGTGCCTGGAAATGGGGAAGAAACACCGGGGAGCTGTTTTTT. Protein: CAWKWGRNTGELFF. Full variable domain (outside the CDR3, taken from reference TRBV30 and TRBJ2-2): SQTIHQWPATLVQPVGSPLSLECTVEGTSNPNLYWYRQAAGRGLQLLFYSVGIGQISSEVPQNLSASRPQDRQFILSSKKLLLSDSGFYLCAWKWGRNTGELFFGEGSRLTVL.

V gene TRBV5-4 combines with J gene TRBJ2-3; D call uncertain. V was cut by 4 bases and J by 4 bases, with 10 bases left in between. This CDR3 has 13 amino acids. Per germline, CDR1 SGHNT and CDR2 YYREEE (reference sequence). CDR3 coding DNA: TGTGCCAGCAGCCCACCACTCTCAGATACGCAGTATTTT. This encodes CASSPPLSDTQYF.

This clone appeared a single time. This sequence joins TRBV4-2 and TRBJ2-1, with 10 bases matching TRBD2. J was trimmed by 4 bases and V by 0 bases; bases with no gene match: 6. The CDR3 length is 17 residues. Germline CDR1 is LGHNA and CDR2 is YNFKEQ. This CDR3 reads CASSQDRLAGGYNEQFF. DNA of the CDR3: TGTGCCAGCAGCCAAGATCGACTAGCGGGCGGGTACAATGAGCAGTTCTTC.

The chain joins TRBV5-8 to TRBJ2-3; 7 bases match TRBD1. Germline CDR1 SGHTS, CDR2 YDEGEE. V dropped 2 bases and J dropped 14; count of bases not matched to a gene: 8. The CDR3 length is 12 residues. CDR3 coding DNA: TGTGCCAGCAGCTTAGACAGGGCCCGTTGGTATTTT. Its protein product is CASSLDRARWYF.

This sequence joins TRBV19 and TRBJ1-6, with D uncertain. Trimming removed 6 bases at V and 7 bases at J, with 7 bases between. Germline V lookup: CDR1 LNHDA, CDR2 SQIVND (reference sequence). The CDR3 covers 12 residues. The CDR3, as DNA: TGTGCCAGTAGAAGCCAGAATTCACCCCTCCACTTT. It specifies CASRSQNSPLHF.

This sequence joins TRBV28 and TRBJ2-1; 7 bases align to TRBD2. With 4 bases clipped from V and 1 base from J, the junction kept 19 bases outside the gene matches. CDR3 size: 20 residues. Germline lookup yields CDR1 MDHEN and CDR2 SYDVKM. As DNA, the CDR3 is TGTGCCAGCAGTTCCTCGGGACTAAGTCGGCTAGCGGATTCCTACAATGAGCAGTTCTTC. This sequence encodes CASSSSGLSRLADSYNEQFF.

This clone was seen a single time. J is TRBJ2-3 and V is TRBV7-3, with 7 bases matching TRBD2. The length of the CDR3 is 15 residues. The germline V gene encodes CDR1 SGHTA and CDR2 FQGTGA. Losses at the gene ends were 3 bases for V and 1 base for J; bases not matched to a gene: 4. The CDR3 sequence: CASSFLAGGTDTQYF. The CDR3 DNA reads TGTGCCAGCAGCTTTCTTGCGGGGGGCACAGATACGCAGTATTTT. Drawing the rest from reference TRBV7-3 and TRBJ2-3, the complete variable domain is GAGVSQTPSNKVTEKGKYVELRCDPISGHTALYWYRQSLGQGPEFLIYFQGTGAADDSGLPNDRFFAVRPEGSVSTLKIQRTERGDSAVYLCASSFLAGGTDTQYFGPGTRLTVL.

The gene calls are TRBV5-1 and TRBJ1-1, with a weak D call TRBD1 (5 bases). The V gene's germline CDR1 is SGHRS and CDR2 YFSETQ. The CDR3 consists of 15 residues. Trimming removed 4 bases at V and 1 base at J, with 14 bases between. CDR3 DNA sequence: TGCGCCAGCAGCGAGGTCGGGGGGAAGAACACTGAAGCTTTCTTT. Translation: CASSEVGGKNTEAFF.

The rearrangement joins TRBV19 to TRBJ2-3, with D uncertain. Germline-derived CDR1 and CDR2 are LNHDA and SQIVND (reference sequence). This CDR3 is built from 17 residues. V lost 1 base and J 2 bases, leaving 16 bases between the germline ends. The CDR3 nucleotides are TGTGCCAGTAGTATAGCTAAGGTGAGGCCGAACACAGATACGCAGTATTTT. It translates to CASSIAKVRPNTDTQYF. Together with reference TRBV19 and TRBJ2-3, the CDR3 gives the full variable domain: DGGITQSPKYLFRKEGQNVTLSCEQNLNHDAMYWYRQDPGQGLRLIYYSQIVNDFQKGDIAEGYSVSREKKESFPLTVTSAQKNPTAFYLCASSIAKVRPNTDTQYFGPGTRLTVL.

The CDR3, as DNA: TGTGCCACCATGACCGGGCGGGGAGTGGTCTCCTACGAGCAGTACTTC. It codes for CATMTGRGVVSYEQYF. The gene calls are TRBV10-3 and TRBJ2-7, with TRBD2 as a possible D gene (6 bases). There are 16 residues in the CDR3. CDR1 ENHRY and CDR2 SYGVKD come from the germline V gene. The ends were cut back, 10 bases at V and 0 bases at J, with 22 bases in the middle.

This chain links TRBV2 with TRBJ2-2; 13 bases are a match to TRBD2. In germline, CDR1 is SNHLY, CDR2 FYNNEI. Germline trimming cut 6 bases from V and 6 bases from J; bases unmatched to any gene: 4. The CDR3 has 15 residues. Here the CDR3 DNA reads TGTGCCAGCAGGGAACTAGCGGGAGGGCCCGGGGAGCTGTTTTTT. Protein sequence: CASRELAGGPGELFF. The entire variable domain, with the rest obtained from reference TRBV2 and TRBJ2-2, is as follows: EPEVTQTPSHQVTQMGQEVILRCVPISNHLYFYWYRQILGQKVEFLVSFYNNEISEKSEIFDDQFSVERPDGSNFTLKIRSTKLEDSAMYFCASRELAGGPGELFFGEGSRLTVL.

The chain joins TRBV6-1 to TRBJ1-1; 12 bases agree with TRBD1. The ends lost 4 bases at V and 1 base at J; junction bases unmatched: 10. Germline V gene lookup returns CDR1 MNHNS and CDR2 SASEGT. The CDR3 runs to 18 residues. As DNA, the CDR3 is TGTGCCAGCAGTGCCCTTGGGACAGGGGGCAGGAGGAACACTGAAGCTTTCTTT. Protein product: CASSALGTGGRRNTEAFF.

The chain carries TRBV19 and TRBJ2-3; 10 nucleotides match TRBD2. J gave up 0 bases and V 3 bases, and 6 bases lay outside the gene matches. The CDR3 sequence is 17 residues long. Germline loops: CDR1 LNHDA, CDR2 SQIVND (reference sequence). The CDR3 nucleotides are TGTGCCAGTAGTATGGGATGGACTAGCGGAAGCACAGATACGCAGTATTTT. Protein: CASSMGWTSGSTDTQYF.

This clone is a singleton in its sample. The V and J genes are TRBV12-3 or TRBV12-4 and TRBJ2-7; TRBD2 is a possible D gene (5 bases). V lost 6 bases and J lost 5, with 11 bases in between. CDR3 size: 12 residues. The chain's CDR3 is CASSARTDEQYF. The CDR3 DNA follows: TGTGCCAGCAGCGCGCGGACTGACGAGCAGTACTTC.

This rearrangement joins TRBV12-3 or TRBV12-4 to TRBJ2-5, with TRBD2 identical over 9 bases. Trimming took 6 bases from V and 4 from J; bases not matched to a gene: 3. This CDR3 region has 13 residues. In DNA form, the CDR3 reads TGTGCCAGCAGAGCGACTAGCGGAGAGACCCAGTACTTC. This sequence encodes CASRATSGETQYF.

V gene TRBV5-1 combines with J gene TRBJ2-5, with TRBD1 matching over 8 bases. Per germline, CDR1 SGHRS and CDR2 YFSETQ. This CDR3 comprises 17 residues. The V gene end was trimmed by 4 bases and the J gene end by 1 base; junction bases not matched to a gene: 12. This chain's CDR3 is CASSPARTGFLQETQYF. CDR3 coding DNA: TGCGCCAGCAGCCCAGCCCGGACAGGGTTCCTCCAAGAGACCCAGTACTTC.

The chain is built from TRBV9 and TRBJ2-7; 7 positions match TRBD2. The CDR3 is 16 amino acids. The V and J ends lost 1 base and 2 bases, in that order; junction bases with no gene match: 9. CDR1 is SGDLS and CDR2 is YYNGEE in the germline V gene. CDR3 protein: CASSVFPGLRPYEQYF. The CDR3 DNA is TGTGCCAGCAGCGTATTTCCGGGACTAAGGCCCTACGAGCAGTACTTC.

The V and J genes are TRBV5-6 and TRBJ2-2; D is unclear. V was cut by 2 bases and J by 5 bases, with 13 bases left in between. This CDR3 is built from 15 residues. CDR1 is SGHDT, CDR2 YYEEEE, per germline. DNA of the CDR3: TGTGCCAGCAGCTTATTGCAGGTAGCTACCGGGGAGCTGTTTTTT. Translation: CASSLLQVATGELFF.

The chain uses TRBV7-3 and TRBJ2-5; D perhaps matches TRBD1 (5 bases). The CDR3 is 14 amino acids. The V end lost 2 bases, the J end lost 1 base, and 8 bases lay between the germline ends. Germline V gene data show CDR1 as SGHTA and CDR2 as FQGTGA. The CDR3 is CASSLGASQETQYF. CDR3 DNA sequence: TGTGCCAGCAGCTTAGGGGCCAGCCAAGAGACCCAGTACTTC.

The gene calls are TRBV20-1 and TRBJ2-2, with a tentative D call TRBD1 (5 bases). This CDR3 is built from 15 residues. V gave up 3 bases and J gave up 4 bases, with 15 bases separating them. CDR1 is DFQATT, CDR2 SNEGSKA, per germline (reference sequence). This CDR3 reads CSASQGSIPTGELFF. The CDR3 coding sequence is TGCAGTGCTAGTCAGGGATCAATACCCACCGGGGAGCTGTTTTTT.

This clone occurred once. CDR3 in DNA: TGTGCCAGCAGCGTACAGAGTTACAATGAGCAGTTCTTC. Protein product: CASSVQSYNEQFF. The J gene is TRBJ2-1, the V gene TRBV9; D uncertain. This CDR3 is 13 amino acids long. V lost 1 base to trimming and J lost 4 bases, with 6 bases between them. CDR1 and CDR2 (germline): SGDLS, YYNGEE. The full variable domain, in which reference TRBV9 and TRBJ2-1 provide the parts outside the CDR3, is DSGVTQTPKHLITATGQRVTLRCSPRSGDLSVYWYQQSLDQGLQFLIQYYNGEERAKGNILERFSAQQFPDLHSELNLSSLELGDSALYFCASSVQSYNEQFFGPGTRLTVL.

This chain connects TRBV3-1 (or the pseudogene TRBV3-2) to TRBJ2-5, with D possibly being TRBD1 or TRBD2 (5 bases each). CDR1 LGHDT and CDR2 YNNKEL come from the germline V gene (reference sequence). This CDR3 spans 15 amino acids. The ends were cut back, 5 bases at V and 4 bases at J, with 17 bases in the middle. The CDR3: CASSTGTDRRETQYF. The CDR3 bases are TGTGCCAGCAGCACCGGGACCGACAGAAGAGAGACCCAGTACTTC.

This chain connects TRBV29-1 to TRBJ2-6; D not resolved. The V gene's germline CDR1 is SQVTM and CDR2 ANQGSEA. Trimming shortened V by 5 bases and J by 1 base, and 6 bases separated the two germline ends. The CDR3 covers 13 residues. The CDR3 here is CSVLRSGANVLTF. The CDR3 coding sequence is TGCAGCGTTCTAAGGTCTGGGGCCAACGTCCTGACTTTC.

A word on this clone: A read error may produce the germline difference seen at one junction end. The CDR3 is CASRLDLGIYGYTF. In nucleotides, the CDR3 is TGTGCCAGCAGGTTGGACCTAGGGATTTATGGCTACACCTTC. The chain couples TRBV5-5 to TRBJ1-2; D not resolved. The germline V gene encodes CDR1 SGHKS and CDR2 YYEKEE (reference sequence). The CDR3 runs to 14 residues.

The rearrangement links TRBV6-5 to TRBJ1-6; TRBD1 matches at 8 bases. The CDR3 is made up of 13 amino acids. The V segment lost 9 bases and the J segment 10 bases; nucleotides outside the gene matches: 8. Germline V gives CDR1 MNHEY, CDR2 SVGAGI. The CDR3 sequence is CARVDRVESPLHF. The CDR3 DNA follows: TGTGCCAGGGTGGACAGGGTGGAATCACCCCTCCACTTT.

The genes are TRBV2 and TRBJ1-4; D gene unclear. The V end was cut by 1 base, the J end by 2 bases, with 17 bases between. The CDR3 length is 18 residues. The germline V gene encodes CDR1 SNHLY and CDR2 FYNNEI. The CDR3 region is CASSEDPPGMLTNEKLFF. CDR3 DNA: TGTGCCAGCAGTGAAGACCCCCCCGGAATGCTTACTAATGAAAAACTGTTTTTT.

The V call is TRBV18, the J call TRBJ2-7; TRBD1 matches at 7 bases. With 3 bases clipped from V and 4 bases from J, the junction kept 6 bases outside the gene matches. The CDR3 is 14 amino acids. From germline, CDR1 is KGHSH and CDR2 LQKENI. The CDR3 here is CASSPSLQGYEQYF. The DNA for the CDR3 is TGTGCCAGCTCACCCAGCCTACAGGGGTACGAGCAGTACTTC.

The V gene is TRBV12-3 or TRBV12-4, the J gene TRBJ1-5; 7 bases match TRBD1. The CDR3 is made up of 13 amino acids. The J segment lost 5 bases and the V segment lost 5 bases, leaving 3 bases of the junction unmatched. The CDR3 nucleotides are TGTGCCAGCAGTACTCAGGGGGATCAGCCCCAGCATTTT. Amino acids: CASSTQGDQPQHF.